This T cell receptor (beta chain) was sequenced in a study of blood T cell repertoires in COVID-19. TCRdb's copy holds only in-frame clones and misses some; the assay was immunoSEQ multiplex PCR. In the table there are 200,000 or so clones, more than 75% of which are singletons. There are 16 residues in the CDR3. CDR1 and CDR2 from the germline V gene are SGHNT and YYREEE (reference sequence). V was clipped by 0 bases and J by 0 bases, with 9 bases between them. The sequencing input was peripheral blood. The receptor comes from a man aged 45 to 65 who had recovered from COVID-19. The gene calls are TRBV5-4 and TRBJ2-2; D is perhaps TRBD2 (6 bases). CDR3 loop: CASSLAGGANTGELFF. CDR3 DNA sequence: TGTGCCAGCAGCTTGGCCGGGGGTGCGAACACCGGGGAGCTGTTTTTT. Using reference TRBV5-4 and TRBJ2-2 for the parts outside the CDR3, the full variable domain is ETGVTQSPTHLIKTRGQQVTLRCSSQSGHNTVSWYQQALGQGPQFIFQYYREEENGRGNFPPRFSGLQFPNYSSELNVNALELDDSALYLCASSLAGGANTGELFFGEGSRLTVL.